The 24 T cell receptor beta chains in this list originate from one sample, sequenced in a study of pediatric ulcerative colitis. Assay used: immunoSEQ multiplex PCR; TCRdb lists only in-frame clones, some missing. The sample includes 60,000 to 75,000 clones, 70% to 80% seen only once; the top ten take around 5%. Sequences were obtained from blood. Every receptor here comes from a boy aged 10-17 years with moderate ulcerative colitis.

The V gene is TRBV7-2, the J gene TRBJ1-2, with a weak D call TRBD1 (5 bases). V lost 5 bases and J lost 10, with 23 bases in between. The CDR3 is 15 amino acids. Looked up from germline, CDR1 is SGHTA and CDR2 is FQGNSA. The CDR3 DNA follows: TGTGCCAGCAGCGCCGCCGCGGGGGTCCTGGTTTTCTACACCTTC. Its protein product is CASSAAAGVLVFYTF.

The chain recombines TRBV4-2 with TRBJ2-7, with D possibly being TRBD1 or TRBD2 (7 bases each). The CDR3 contains 17 residues. V shed 4 bases and J shed 4 bases, with 23 bases lying between them. Per the germline V gene, CDR1 is LGHNA and CDR2 is YNFKEQ. CDR3 nucleotide sequence: TGTGCCAGCAGCCTCGCCCCCGGGGGGACAGCGAATTACGAGCAGTACTTC. This sequence encodes CASSLAPGGTANYEQYF.

V gene TRBV6-6 combines with J gene TRBJ2-1; tentatively, D is TRBD1 (7 bases). CDR3 length: 14 residues. Germline values: CDR1 MNHNY, CDR2 SVGAGI (reference sequence). V gave up 6 bases and J gave up 3 bases, with 12 bases separating them. The DNA for the CDR3 is TGTGCCAGCAGATCGCAGGGGGGCTACAATGAGCAGTTCTTC. It translates to CASRSQGGYNEQFF.

V usage is TRBV28 and J usage is TRBJ1-2, with 7 bases identical to TRBD1. CDR1 and CDR2 from the germline V gene are MDHEN and SYDVKM. The V segment lost 4 bases and the J segment 8 bases; nucleotides outside the gene matches: 10. CDR3 length: 14 amino acids. The CDR3 protein is CASSSIQGRSGYTF. The CDR3 DNA is TGTGCCAGCAGTTCGATACAGGGGCGCAGCGGCTACACCTTC.

V is TRBV2 and J is TRBJ2-6; tentative D call: TRBD2 (6 bases). The CDR3 contains 16 residues. Looked up from germline, CDR1 is SNHLY and CDR2 is FYNNEI. The V and J ends lost 3 bases and 3 bases respectively, with 12 bases between them. In DNA, the CDR3 is TGTGCCAGCAGTGACGGAGGGTTAGGTGGGGCCAACGTCCTGACTTTC. It encodes CASSDGGLGGANVLTF. The whole variable domain, remainder taken from reference TRBV2 and TRBJ2-6, is EPEVTQTPSHQVTQMGQEVILRCVPISNHLYFYWYRQILGQKVEFLVSFYNNEISEKSEIFDDQFSVERPDGSNFTLKIRSTKLEDSAMYFCASSDGGLGGANVLTFGAGSRLTVL.

V and J are TRBV5-1 and TRBJ1-6; a possible D gene is TRBD1 (6 bases). V was pared by 2 bases and J by 7 bases, with 13 bases between. Germline V gene data show CDR1 as SGHRS and CDR2 as YFSETQ. CDR3 length: 15 amino acids. The CDR3 here is CASSFRTAKNSPLHF. In DNA form, the CDR3 reads TGCGCCAGCAGCTTCCGGACAGCTAAAAATTCACCCCTCCACTTT. Complete variable domain (other parts from reference TRBV5-1 and TRBJ1-6): KAGVTQTPRYLIKTRGQQVTLSCSPISGHRSVSWYQQTPGQGLQFLFEYFSETQRNKGNFPGRFSGRQFSNSRSEMNVSTLELGDSALYLCASSFRTAKNSPLHFGNGTRLTVT.

The CDR3 DNA reads TGTGCCAGCAGCTTCGGGGACTTCGAGACCCAGTACTTC. Protein sequence: CASSFGDFETQYF. The rearrangement links TRBV5-6 to TRBJ2-5, with a weak D call TRBD2 (6 bases). CDR3 length: 13 residues. V was cut by 2 bases and J by 5 bases, with 10 bases left in between. The germline CDR1 and CDR2 sequences are SGHDT and YYEEEE.

This chain joins TRBV4-3 and TRBJ2-1; 12 bases line up with TRBD1. Germline V CDR1 and CDR2: LGHNA, YSLEER. J was trimmed by 10 bases and V by 4 bases; bases with no gene match: 5. The CDR3 runs 14 residues. The CDR3 is CASSRDRGLGEQFF. CDR3 coding DNA: TGCGCCAGCAGCCGGGACAGGGGGCTCGGAGAGCAGTTCTTC.

This clone was seen more than once but under ten times. This chain links TRBV5-1 with TRBJ1-2; unclear D gene. Germline CDR1 and CDR2: SGHRS and YFSETQ. The CDR3 is 15 residues long. V was clipped by 0 bases and J by 6 bases, with 15 bases between them. The CDR3 sequence: CASSLAPSQPNGYTF. In nucleotides, the CDR3 is TGCGCCAGCAGCTTGGCTCCGTCCCAGCCGAATGGCTACACCTTC.

The chain links TRBV5-1 to TRBJ2-3, with D possibly TRBD2 on 6 matching bases. Trimming left V 2 bases short and J 5 bases short, with 15 bases between. This CDR3 is built from 15 residues. CDR1 and CDR2 from the germline V gene are SGHRS and YFSETQ. This chain's CDR3 is CASSFLGTVGDTQYF. The CDR3 nucleotides read TGCGCCAGCAGCTTCTTGGGGACTGTAGGAGATACGCAGTATTTT.

The chain joins TRBV29-1 to TRBJ1-1, with unresolved D. This CDR3 region has 12 residues. Germline CDR1 and CDR2: SQVTM and ANQGSEA. Trimming cost V 6 bases and J 5 bases, with 13 bases left between them. The CDR3 region has the DNA TGCAGCGTGGAGGGTTCGGGTACTGAAGCTTTCTTT. This sequence encodes CSVEGSGTEAFF.

The chain employs TRBV7-8 and TRBJ1-5; D ambiguous. Germline CDR1 is SGHVS and CDR2 is FQNEAQ. This CDR3 is 18 amino acids long. Trimming stripped 1 base from V and 0 bases from J, with 16 bases between. Here the CDR3 DNA reads TGTGCCAGCAGCTTAGGGGCCGGAGGGTCGAATAGCAATCAGCCCCAGCATTTT. Its translation is CASSLGAGGSNSNQPQHF.

This chain joins TRBV19 and TRBJ2-2, with D tentatively TRBD1 or TRBD2 (5 bases each). This CDR3 is built from 18 residues. V was cut by 5 bases and J by 5 bases, with 24 bases left in between. Germline V gene data show CDR1 as LNHDA and CDR2 as SQIVND (reference sequence). The CDR3 is CASSLHPGPKIRTGELFF. The DNA for the CDR3 is TGTGCCAGTAGTCTCCACCCGGGACCGAAGATACGAACCGGGGAGCTGTTTTTT.

This clone has just a few counts. The gene calls are TRBV7-9 and TRBJ2-7; TRBD1 is a possible D gene (6 bases). Germline values: CDR1 SEHNR, CDR2 FQNEAQ (reference sequence). This CDR3 has 15 residues. The ends were cut back, 3 bases at V and 5 bases at J, with 17 bases in the middle. The CDR3 DNA sequence: TGTGCCAGCAGCTTTCCCCCAGGGGCTATGGACGAGCAGTACTTC. It is translated as CASSFPPGAMDEQYF.

The chain employs TRBV7-6 and TRBJ2-7, with D perhaps TRBD1 or TRBD2 (5 bases each). The CDR3 contains 16 residues. Trimming removed 5 bases from V and 2 bases from J, with 19 bases in between. In germline, CDR1 is SGHVS, CDR2 FNYEAQ. The CDR3 nucleotides are TGTGCCAGCAGCCCAGAGGGGAGTAGCGCTCCCTACGAGCAGTACTTC. This gives the protein CASSPEGSSAPYEQYF.

V usage is TRBV11-3 and J usage is TRBJ2-1; D not certain. This CDR3 is 15 amino acids long. With 1 base removed from V and 10 bases from J, the gap between germline ends came to 17 bases. The V gene's germline CDR1 is SGHNT and CDR2 YENEEA. The CDR3 is CASSLGPVAQYEQFF. The CDR3 region has the DNA TGTGCCAGCAGCTTAGGCCCTGTAGCACAGTACGAGCAGTTCTTC.

This chain connects TRBV6-5 to TRBJ2-1, with TRBD1 matching over 9 bases. Germline V lookup: CDR1 MNHEY, CDR2 SVGAGI. V was clipped by 4 bases and J by 7 bases; unmatched bases: 8. This CDR3 spans 15 amino acids. The CDR3 region has the DNA TGTGCCAGCAGTTCCCCGGGACAGGGCCGGAATGAGCAGTTCTTC. The encoded protein is CASSSPGQGRNEQFF.

This clone is a singleton in its sample. The CDR3 spells CSVGGATNEKLFF. The CDR3 coding sequence is TGCAGCGTTGGTGGGGCAACTAATGAAAAACTGTTTTTT. V gene TRBV29-1 combines with J gene TRBJ1-4; D not resolved. Germline V lookup: CDR1 SQVTM, CDR2 ANQGSEA. This CDR3 region has 13 residues. V was cut by 4 bases and J by 0 bases, with 6 bases left in between.

This clone was seen only a few times. This chain links TRBV4-2 with TRBJ2-3; 13 bases line up with TRBD2. CDR1 and CDR2 from the germline V gene are LGHNA and YNFKEQ. With V trimmed by 0 bases and J by 4 bases, 7 bases remained unmatched. The CDR3 is made up of 18 amino acids. In nucleotides, the CDR3 is TGTGCCAGCAGCCAAGAAAGTGGACTAGCGGGAGTTTCAGATACGCAGTATTTT. As protein: CASSQESGLAGVSDTQYF.

This sequence joins TRBV6-1 and TRBJ2-7, with D tentatively TRBD2 (6 bases). The germline gives CDR1 MNHNS, CDR2 SASEGT. The V and J ends lost 9 bases and 3 bases respectively, with 15 bases between them. CDR3 length: 13 residues. The CDR3 reads CASRTGTFYEQYF. CDR3 coding DNA: TGTGCCAGTAGAACCGGGACTTTCTACGAGCAGTACTTC.

This rearrangement joins TRBV19 to TRBJ2-5; no clear D. From germline, CDR1 is LNHDA and CDR2 SQIVND (reference sequence). With 5 bases removed from V and 4 bases from J, the gap between germline ends came to 14 bases. CDR3 length equals 14 residues. CDR3 region: CASSLQASGETQYF. CDR3 nucleotides: TGTGCCAGTAGTCTTCAGGCATCGGGAGAGACCCAGTACTTC.

The chain couples TRBV5-1 to TRBJ2-5; the match to TRBD2 covers 13 bases. This CDR3 is built from 16 residues. The ends lost 4 bases at V and 5 bases at J; junction bases unmatched: 8. The germline CDR1 and CDR2 sequences are SGHRS and YFSETQ. CDR3 nucleotide sequence: TGCGCCAGCAGCCCAAGACTAGCGGGAGGTATGGAGACCCAGTACTTC. This encodes CASSPRLAGGMETQYF.

This sequence joins TRBV5-6 and TRBJ1-2; D is unclear. This CDR3 is 16 amino acids long. V was cut by 4 bases and J by 1 base, with 17 bases left in between. Germline assignment: CDR1 SGHDT and CDR2 YYEEEE. CDR3 coding DNA: TGTGCCAGCAGCCCCGTGGGATTCGACTATAACTATGGCTACACCTTC. As protein: CASSPVGFDYNYGYTF.

This clone was counted a single time. The V and J genes are TRBV15 and TRBJ1-4; D might be TRBD1 (5 bases). The germline V gene encodes CDR1 LNHNV and CDR2 YYDKDF (reference sequence). V was shortened by 1 base and J by 7 bases, with 16 bases between the two germline ends. The length of the CDR3 is 16 residues. This chain's CDR3 is CATSRAVGVGVEKLFF. For the CDR3, the DNA is TGTGCCACCAGCAGAGCGGTGGGGGTAGGGGTTGAAAAACTGTTTTTT. The full variable domain, completed using reference TRBV15 and TRBJ1-4, is DAMVIQNPRYQVTQFGKPVTLSCSQTLNHNVMYWYQQKSSQAPKLLFHYYDKDFNNEADTPDNFQSRRPNTSFCFLDIRSPGLGDTAMYLCATSRAVGVGVEKLFFGSGTQLSVL.